A selection of T cell receptor beta chains follows, all from one sample in a study of naive and memory T cell subsets. TCRdb used MiXCR to reprocess the UMI-ligation and nested PCR reads, holding one entry per CDR3 protein. The data contain roughly 100,000 distinct CDR3 sequences, around 11% of them singletons. Sequences were obtained from naive CD4+ T cells from blood. The receptors shown here come from a human donor in good health. Both conserved end residues are part of each CDR3. The D gene is left open where the match is weak. Expanded clones are given a class, and other clones once, few, many or no size at all.

J gene: TRBJ1-2; D gene: .; clone size: .; V gene: TRBV7-9; CDR3 length: 15; CDR3 DNA: TGTGCCAGCAGCTTAGAAGGAAGAGGGTACTATGGCTACACCTTC; CDR3 protein: CASSLEGRGYYGYTF
J gene: TRBJ2-5; D gene: TRBD1; clone size: many; V gene: TRBV11-2; CDR3 length: 16; CDR3 DNA: TGTGCCAGCAGCCGGAGACCGAGACAGGGCGGAGAGACCCAGTACTTC; CDR3 protein: CASSRRPRQGGETQYF
J gene: TRBJ2-2; D gene: TRBD1; clone size: .; V gene: TRBV6-6; CDR3 length: 14; CDR3 DNA: TGTGCCAGCAGCCAAACAGGGGGCACCGGGGAGCTGTTTTTT; CDR3 protein: CASSQTGGTGELFF
J gene: TRBJ2-1; D gene: TRBD1; clone size: .; V gene: TRBV12-3/TRBV12-4; CDR3 length: 12; CDR3 DNA: TGTGCCAGCAGTGGACAGGGTATTGAGCAGTTCTTC; CDR3 protein: CASSGQGIEQFF
J gene: TRBJ1-1; D gene: .; clone size: few; V gene: TRBV18; CDR3 length: 14; CDR3 DNA: TGTGCCAGCTCACAGCAGCCGATGAACACTGAAGCTTTCTTT; CDR3 protein: CASSQQPMNTEAFF
J gene: TRBJ2-7; D gene: .; clone size: few; V gene: TRBV7-9; CDR3 length: 13; CDR3 DNA: TGTGCCAGCAGCTTCACAGGAGAATACGAGCAGTACTTC; CDR3 protein: CASSFTGEYEQYF
J gene: TRBJ2-5; D gene: TRBD2; clone size: few; V gene: TRBV6-6; CDR3 length: 15; CDR3 DNA: TGTGCCAGCAGTGCCGGCGGGGGAGGGCAAGAGACCCAGTACTTC; CDR3 protein: CASSAGGGGQETQYF
J gene: TRBJ2-3; D gene: .; clone size: .; V gene: TRBV18; CDR3 length: 14; CDR3 DNA: TGTGCCAGCTCACCACTCGACAGCACAGATACGCAGTATTTT; CDR3 protein: CASSPLDSTDTQYF
J gene: TRBJ1-5; D gene: TRBD1; clone size: once; V gene: TRBV19; CDR3 length: 17; CDR3 DNA: TGTGCCAGTAGTATCGGGGGGCAGGGGGAAAATGGTCAGCCCCAGCATTTT; CDR3 protein: CASSIGGQGENGQPQHF
J gene: TRBJ1-5; D gene: .; clone size: .; V gene: TRBV12-3/TRBV12-4; CDR3 length: 14; CDR3 DNA: TGTGCCAGCAGTCCTGGACAGTTCAATCAGCCCCAGCATTTT; CDR3 protein: CASSPGQFNQPQHF
J gene: TRBJ2-1; D gene: .; clone size: .; V gene: TRBV10-2; CDR3 length: 14; CDR3 DNA: TGCGCCAGCAGACTATCCCGCTCCTACAATGAGCAGTTCTTC; CDR3 protein: CASRLSRSYNEQFF
J gene: TRBJ2-7; D gene: .; clone size: many; V gene: TRBV20-1; CDR3 length: 11; CDR3 DNA: TGCAGTGCTTCCCCCGCGTACGAGCAGTACTTC; CDR3 protein: CSASPAYEQYF
J gene: TRBJ2-1; D gene: .; clone size: many; V gene: TRBV6-2/TRBV6-3; CDR3 length: 16; CDR3 DNA: TGTGCCAGCAGTTACGGCGGAGGGGGGGTTTACAATGAGCAGTTCTTC; CDR3 protein: CASSYGGGGVYNEQFF
J gene: TRBJ2-2; D gene: .; clone size: .; V gene: TRBV12-3/TRBV12-4; CDR3 length: 13; CDR3 DNA: TGTGCCAGCAGTGTAACTAACACCGGGGAGCTGTTTTTT; CDR3 protein: CASSVTNTGELFF
J gene: TRBJ1-1; D gene: .; clone size: .; V gene: TRBV5-1; CDR3 length: 14; CDR3 DNA: TGCGCCAGCAGCTCCGACAGTTTTAACACTGAAGCTTTCTTT; CDR3 protein: CASSSDSFNTEAFF
J gene: TRBJ2-7; D gene: .; clone size: many; V gene: TRBV12-3/TRBV12-4; CDR3 length: 10; CDR3 DNA: TGTGCCAGCAGTTTGTACGAGCAGTACTTC; CDR3 protein: CASSLYEQYF
J gene: TRBJ2-2; D gene: .; clone size: many; V gene: TRBV5-1; CDR3 length: 14; CDR3 DNA: TGCGCCAGCAGCCCCGAGGTGCGGGGGCAGGGGCTGTTTTTT; CDR3 protein: CASSPEVRGQGLFF
J gene: TRBJ2-3; D gene: .; clone size: .; V gene: TRBV16; CDR3 length: 11; CDR3 DNA: TGTGCCAGCAGCCTCTCCTATACGCAGTATTTT; CDR3 protein: CASSLSYTQYF
J gene: TRBJ2-3; D gene: .; clone size: .; V gene: TRBV2; CDR3 length: 15; CDR3 DNA: TGTGCCAGCAGGCCCGACAGACCTAGCACAGATACGCAGTATTTT; CDR3 protein: CASRPDRPSTDTQYF
J gene: TRBJ2-3; D gene: .; clone size: .; V gene: TRBV12-3/TRBV12-4; CDR3 length: 17; CDR3 DNA: TGTGCCAGCACCCCGGGCCGGGAGCTGCTCGAAGGAGATACGCAGTATTTT; CDR3 protein: CASTPGRELLEGDTQYF
J gene: TRBJ1-3; D gene: TRBD1; clone size: many; V gene: TRBV7-2; CDR3 length: 15; CDR3 DNA: TGTGCCAGCAAAACGGACAGGCGGCAAAGAAACACCATATATTTT; CDR3 protein: CASKTDRRQRNTIYF
J gene: TRBJ2-7; D gene: .; clone size: .; V gene: TRBV18; CDR3 length: 12; CDR3 DNA: TGTGCCAGCTCACCTTACAGGGACGAGCAGCACTTC; CDR3 protein: CASSPYRDEQHF
J gene: TRBJ2-5; D gene: .; clone size: .; V gene: TRBV7-3; CDR3 length: 13; CDR3 DNA: TGTGCCAGCAGCCCAGGGCATGGGGAGACCCAGTACTTC; CDR3 protein: CASSPGHGETQYF
J gene: TRBJ2-3; D gene: TRBD1; clone size: many; V gene: TRBV7-2; CDR3 length: 15; CDR3 DNA: TGTGCCAGCAGCGACCGGGACAGGGCTACAGATACGCAGTATTTT; CDR3 protein: CASSDRDRATDTQYF
J gene: TRBJ2-1; D gene: .; clone size: few; V gene: TRBV5-1; CDR3 length: 15; CDR3 DNA: TGCGCCAGCAGCTTAGACGAGGCGCCCTACAATGAGCAGTTCTTC; CDR3 protein: CASSLDEAPYNEQFF
J gene: TRBJ1-5; D gene: .; clone size: many; V gene: TRBV12-3/TRBV12-4; CDR3 length: 17; CDR3 DNA: TGTGCCAGCAGTCCCAGCTCCAGCGGGGTCGGCAATCAGCCCCAGCATTTT; CDR3 protein: CASSPSSSGVGNQPQHF
J gene: TRBJ2-3; D gene: .; clone size: many; V gene: TRBV11-1; CDR3 length: 15; CDR3 DNA: TGTGCCAGCAGCCCACGGTTGCTAGAGTCGGATACGCAGTATTTT; CDR3 protein: CASSPRLLESDTQYF
J gene: TRBJ1-4; D gene: .; clone size: .; V gene: TRBV12-3/TRBV12-4; CDR3 length: 12; CDR3 DNA: TGTGCCAGCAGTTCGAGTGGGGAAAAACTGTTTTTT; CDR3 protein: CASSSSGEKLFF
J gene: TRBJ2-3; D gene: .; clone size: .; V gene: TRBV29-1; CDR3 length: 12; CDR3 DNA: TGCAGCGTTGAAGTCAGAAGCGATACGCAGTATTTT; CDR3 protein: CSVEVRSDTQYF
J gene: TRBJ2-1; D gene: .; clone size: few; V gene: TRBV24-1; CDR3 length: 17; CDR3 DNA: TGTGCCACCAGTGATTTGGGGACGGCGGATGTTGTCCATGAGCAGTTCTTC; CDR3 protein: CATSDLGTADVVHEQFF
J gene: TRBJ2-1; D gene: .; clone size: .; V gene: TRBV4-3; CDR3 length: 16; CDR3 DNA: TGCGCCAGCAGCCAAGGGCTAGGGGTTTCCTACAATGAGCAGTTCTTC; CDR3 protein: CASSQGLGVSYNEQFF
J gene: TRBJ2-7; D gene: .; clone size: once; V gene: TRBV7-3; CDR3 length: 15; CDR3 DNA: TGTGCCAGCAGCTTGACACCGGGTCCCTCCTACGAGCAGTACTTC; CDR3 protein: CASSLTPGPSYEQYF
J gene: TRBJ2-2; D gene: TRBD1; clone size: many; V gene: TRBV6-5; CDR3 length: 15; CDR3 DNA: TGTGCCAGCAGTCGGACAGGGGTTAACACCGGGGAGCTGTTTTTT; CDR3 protein: CASSRTGVNTGELFF
J gene: TRBJ1-2; D gene: .; clone size: few; V gene: TRBV5-5; CDR3 length: 13; CDR3 DNA: TGTGCCAGCAGCTTGTGGTCATCAGCTGGCTACACCTTC; CDR3 protein: CASSLWSSAGYTF
J gene: TRBJ1-5; D gene: .; clone size: few; V gene: TRBV2; CDR3 length: 13; CDR3 DNA: TGTGCCAGCAGGGGGGTCAGCAATCAGCCCCAGCATTTT; CDR3 protein: CASRGVSNQPQHF
J gene: TRBJ1-2; D gene: .; clone size: few; V gene: TRBV3-1; CDR3 length: 15; CDR3 DNA: TGTGCCAGCAGCAAATCAGGCAAAACTATGGAAGGCTACACCTTC; CDR3 protein: CASSKSGKTMEGYTF
J gene: TRBJ2-1; D gene: .; clone size: few; V gene: TRBV7-8; CDR3 length: 17; CDR3 DNA: TGTGCCAGCAGCTTAAAGGGAGGCGCGGGCCGCTACAATGAGCAGTTCTTC; CDR3 protein: CASSLKGGAGRYNEQFF
J gene: TRBJ1-4; D gene: .; clone size: .; V gene: TRBV19; CDR3 length: 16; CDR3 DNA: TGTGCCAGTAGCCTGGAGGGGACGGGAAGTATTGGAAAACTGTTTTTT; CDR3 protein: CASSLEGTGSIGKLFF
J gene: TRBJ1-1; D gene: TRBD1; clone size: .; V gene: TRBV27; CDR3 length: 17; CDR3 DNA: TGTGCCAGCAGTCGCCGGACAGGGGGTTCTTTGAACACTGAAGCTTTCTTT; CDR3 protein: CASSRRTGGSLNTEAFF
J gene: TRBJ1-6; D gene: .; clone size: few; V gene: TRBV28; CDR3 length: 14; CDR3 DNA: TGTGCCAGCATGACAGCGAATTATAATTCACCCCTCCACTTT; CDR3 protein: CASMTANYNSPLHF
J gene: TRBJ1-1; D gene: TRBD1; clone size: few; V gene: TRBV7-9; CDR3 length: 14; CDR3 DNA: TGTGCCAGCAGCGCGTCAGGGGGCAGCGCTGAAGCTTTCTTT; CDR3 protein: CASSASGGSAEAFF
J gene: TRBJ2-2; D gene: TRBD1; clone size: few; V gene: TRBV7-2; CDR3 length: 16; CDR3 DNA: TGTGCCAGCAGCTTTACCCCACAGGGGGTGACCGGGGAGCTGTTTTTT; CDR3 protein: CASSFTPQGVTGELFF
J gene: TRBJ2-3; D gene: .; clone size: many; V gene: TRBV11-1; CDR3 length: 12; CDR3 DNA: TGTGCCAGCAGCCCCAGCTTAGATACGCAGTATTTT; CDR3 protein: CASSPSLDTQYF
J gene: TRBJ2-1; D gene: .; clone size: few; V gene: TRBV7-3; CDR3 length: 15; CDR3 DNA: TGTGCCAGCAGCTTATACAGCGGACGTCGGAATGAGCAGTTCTTC; CDR3 protein: CASSLYSGRRNEQFF
J gene: TRBJ2-7; D gene: .; clone size: .; V gene: TRBV11-3; CDR3 length: 13; CDR3 DNA: TGTGCCAGCAGTATAAGGGATTTCTACGAGCAGTACTTC; CDR3 protein: CASSIRDFYEQYF
J gene: TRBJ1-4; D gene: TRBD1; clone size: few; V gene: TRBV7-8; CDR3 length: 16; CDR3 DNA: TGTGCCAGCAGCTTAGCGAGGACAGGGACTTATGAAAAACTGTTTTTT; CDR3 protein: CASSLARTGTYEKLFF
J gene: TRBJ2-6; D gene: .; clone size: many; V gene: TRBV7-3; CDR3 length: 17; CDR3 DNA: TGTGCCAGCAGCTTAAACGGCCGGGGCTCTGGGGCCAACGTCCTGACTTTC; CDR3 protein: CASSLNGRGSGANVLTF
J gene: TRBJ2-3; D gene: .; clone size: many; V gene: TRBV10-3; CDR3 length: 14; CDR3 DNA: TGTGCCATCAGCATTCTAGCCGGCACAGATACGCAGTATTTT; CDR3 protein: CAISILAGTDTQYF